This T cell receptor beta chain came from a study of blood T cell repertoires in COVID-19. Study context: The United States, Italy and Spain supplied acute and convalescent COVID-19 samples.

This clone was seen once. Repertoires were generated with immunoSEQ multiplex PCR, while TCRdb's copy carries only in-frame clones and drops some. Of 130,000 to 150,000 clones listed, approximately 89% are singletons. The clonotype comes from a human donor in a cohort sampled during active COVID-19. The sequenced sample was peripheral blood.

This chain's CDR3 is CASSDERGGNNEQFF. CDR3 DNA: TGTGCCAGCAGTGATGAGCGGGGGGGGAACAATGAGCAGTTCTTC. The V call is TRBV2, the J call TRBJ2-1, with 10 bases identical to TRBD2. V lost 3 bases to trimming and J lost 5 bases; unmatched junction nucleotides: 4. There are 15 residues in the CDR3. CDR1 SNHLY and CDR2 FYNNEI come from the germline V gene.